Each of the 17 T cell receptor beta chains below was sequenced from the same sample in a study of metastatic and nonmetastatic thyroid tumors. TCRdb re-analyzed the PCR reads through MiXCR. The sample shows some 55,000 clones, roughly 30% of them seen only once. Until they underwent thyroid surgery, no patient had received any treatment. Input material: blood. The receptor source for this set is a female donor with papillary thyroid cancer or a benign thyroid nodule (not recorded which). Some clones in this sample may be carry-over from other donors' samples.

This clone was counted between two and nine times. The V call is TRBV28, the J call TRBJ2-5, with D tentatively TRBD1 or TRBD2 (5 bases each). Trimming shortened V by 6 bases and J by 4 bases, and 21 bases separated the two germline ends. The CDR3 sequence is 16 residues long. Germline lookup yields CDR1 MDHEN and CDR2 SYDVKM. The CDR3 region has the DNA TGTGCCAGCAGCTTAGGGGTGTCACTAGGTGGAGAGACCCAGTACTTC. It specifies CASSLGVSLGGETQYF.

This clone was recorded many times. The rearrangement links TRBV5-1 to TRBJ2-7, with TRBD2 matching 9 bases. The trim removed 3 bases at V and 3 bases at J, leaving 16 bases unmatched. The CDR3 spans 18 residues. In germline, CDR1 is SGHRS, CDR2 YFSETQ. CDR3 amino acids: CASSSTPGGSGSFYEQYF. In DNA, the CDR3 is TGCGCCAGCAGCTCCACCCCTGGGGGTAGCGGGAGTTTCTACGAGCAGTACTTC.

With respect to this clone: Compared with germline, one end of the junction differs, possibly owing to a read error. V and J are TRBV28 and TRBJ2-7; 8 bases align to TRBD2. This CDR3 spans 15 amino acids. Germline V lookup: CDR1 MDHEN, CDR2 SYDVKM. The CDR3 nucleotides read TGTGCCGGCAGGACTCGGGGTAGCGGGAACTACGAGCAGTACTTC. This sequence encodes CAGRTRGSGNYEQYF.

The chain couples TRBV6-1 to TRBJ1-6, with D possibly TRBD1 on 5 matching bases. The germline gives CDR1 MNHNS, CDR2 SASEGT. The length of the CDR3 is 14 residues. The germline V and J ends were trimmed by 4 bases and 10 bases, with 14 bases remaining between them. CDR3 protein: CASSVSQGGSPLHF. For the CDR3, the DNA is TGTGCCAGCAGTGTCTCCCAGGGCGGCTCACCCCTCCACTTT.

This clone was seen many times. A much more abundant neighbour one base away suggests this may be a read error. Other DNA sequences within the sample encode an identical CDR3. The genes are TRBV28 and TRBJ2-5; 10 bases line up with TRBD1. CDR3 length equals 16 residues. The germline V gene encodes CDR1 MDHEN and CDR2 SYDVKM. The trim removed 3 bases at V and 5 bases at J, leaving 9 bases unmatched. CDR3 loop: CASSFRTGGTQETQYF. The CDR3, as DNA: TGTGCCAGCAGTTTTCGGACAGGGGGTACGCAGGAGACCCAGTACTTC.

The chain carries TRBV19 and TRBJ2-1; D possibly corresponds to TRBD2 (7 bases). The CDR3 contains 17 residues. With 5 bases removed from V and 5 bases from J, the gap between germline ends came to 22 bases. CDR1 is LNHDA, CDR2 SQIVND, per germline (reference sequence). CDR3: CASSSTWGGPGNNEQFF. CDR3 DNA sequence: TGTGCCAGTAGTTCAACCTGGGGGGGGCCGGGGAACAATGAGCAGTTCTTC.

This clone was detected ten times or more. The DNA of the CDR3 is TGCGCCAGCAAGGGAGAAAAGTCAGCAGATACGCAGTATTTT. This codes for CASKGEKSADTQYF. J is TRBJ2-3 and V is TRBV10-1; weak D call: TRBD2 (5 bases). Germline CDR1 is WNHNN and CDR2 is SYGVQD (reference sequence). The V and J ends lost 7 bases and 4 bases respectively, with 15 bases between them. The CDR3 runs 14 residues.

The chain joins TRBV3-1 to TRBJ2-7; no reliable D call. The V and J ends lost 2 bases and 3 bases respectively, with 5 bases between them. The CDR3 consists of 12 residues. The germline V gene encodes CDR1 LGHDT and CDR2 YNNKEL (reference sequence). This CDR3 is CASSQTYYEQYF. CDR3 DNA sequence: TGTGCCAGCAGCCAAACCTACTACGAGCAGTACTTC.

This clone turned up a few times. The chain couples TRBV6-1 to TRBJ1-2, with D perhaps TRBD1 (5 bases). Trimming stripped 4 bases from V and 4 bases from J, with 16 bases between. The germline CDR1 and CDR2 sequences are MNHNS and SASEGT. CDR3 length equals 15 residues. In DNA, the CDR3 is TGTGCCAGCAGTGTTTTAAAAGACAGCACCTATGGCTACACCTTC. Translating it yields CASSVLKDSTYGYTF.

The CDR3 nucleotides read TGTGCCAGCAGCTTAGCCTTTGGCTATGGCTACACCTTC. Encoded protein: CASSLAFGYGYTF. The chain uses TRBV7-8 and TRBJ1-2, with D hard to call. The CDR3 has 13 amino acids. In germline, CDR1 is SGHVS, CDR2 FQNEAQ. Trimming left V 0 bases short and J 4 bases short, with 6 bases between.

Only a few counts were recorded for this clone. The genes are TRBV11-2 and TRBJ2-7, with D hard to call. The CDR3 runs 14 residues. V was trimmed by 1 base and J by 2 bases, leaving 9 bases between them. Germline values: CDR1 SGHAT, CDR2 FQNNGV. The CDR3 spells CASSLVGRTYEQYF. In DNA, the CDR3 is TGTGCCAGCAGCTTAGTAGGCAGGACCTACGAGCAGTACTTC.

This clone was seen more than once but under ten times. The chain is built from TRBV20-1 and TRBJ2-2; 7 bases align to TRBD2. Losses at the gene ends were 3 bases for V and 3 bases for J; bases not matched to a gene: 7. The CDR3 is made up of 15 amino acids. Germline CDR1 and CDR2: DFQATT and SNEGSKA (reference sequence). CDR3 region: CSARPGLRDTGELFF. The CDR3 coding sequence is TGCAGTGCTAGGCCGGGACTAAGGGACACCGGGGAGCTGTTTTTT.

V and J are TRBV11-1 and TRBJ2-7, with D tentatively TRBD1 or TRBD2 (5 bases each). The CDR3 extends over 15 amino acids. V was shortened by 3 bases and J by 2 bases, with 14 bases between the two germline ends. Looked up from germline, CDR1 is SGHAT and CDR2 is FQDESV (reference sequence). CDR3 DNA: TGTGCCAGCAGCTTTACGGGACGACGGCCCTACGAGCAGTACTTC. Its protein is CASSFTGRRPYEQYF.

The genes are TRBV11-2 and TRBJ2-3; the D gene could be TRBD1 or TRBD2 (5 bases each). Germline assignment: CDR1 SGHAT and CDR2 FQNNGV. The CDR3 totals 17 residues. Trimming cost V 1 base and J 1 base, with 15 bases left between them. The CDR3 DNA reads TGTGCCAGCAGCTTAGGGTTGAGAGGGGAAGGCACAGATACGCAGTATTTT. It codes for CASSLGLRGEGTDTQYF.

This chain connects TRBV28 to TRBJ2-7; the match to TRBD1 covers 11 bases. The CDR3 runs 14 residues. V dropped 6 bases and J dropped 6; count of bases not matched to a gene: 7. CDR1 is MDHEN, CDR2 SYDVKM, per germline. CDR3 region: CASRTTGTGGEQYF. CDR3 coding DNA: TGTGCCAGCAGGACAACCGGGACAGGGGGCGAGCAGTACTTC.

V is TRBV30 and J is TRBJ1-1; the D is unclear. The germline V gene has CDR1 GTSNPN and CDR2 SVGIG (reference sequence). V shed 3 bases and J shed 7 bases, with 12 bases lying between them. This CDR3 contains 12 residues. The CDR3 nucleotides are TGTGCCTGGAGCCTCGGACGTCTTGAAGCTTTCTTT. Protein product: CAWSLGRLEAFF.

The chain carries TRBV3-1 and TRBJ1-4; the D gene is possibly TRBD1 (5 bases). V gave up 8 bases and J gave up 8 bases, with 18 bases separating them. This CDR3 region has 14 residues. The germline gives CDR1 LGHDT, CDR2 YNNKEL (reference sequence). CDR3 loop: CASQGEVDHEKLFF. In nucleotides, the CDR3 is TGTGCCAGCCAAGGGGAAGTGGACCACGAAAAACTGTTTTTT.